The 29 T cell receptor beta chains in this list originate from one sample, sequenced in a study of T cell repertoires in cytomegalovirus infection. In TCRdb, the reads were re-called with MiXCR into one record per CDR3 protein. This repertoire shows 150,000 to 200,000 distinct CDR3 sequences, under 15% found once; its top ten account for 27%. Sequencing input: PBMCs. The receptors shown here come from a human donor in good health (CMV status not recorded). Some clones in this sample may be carry-over from other donors' samples.

This sequence joins TRBV15 and TRBJ2-7, with D uncertain. Trimming removed 0 bases from V and 1 base from J, with 10 bases in between. Per the germline V gene, CDR1 is LNHNV and CDR2 is YYDKDF (reference sequence). This CDR3 is 15 amino acids long. In DNA form, the CDR3 reads TGTGCCACCAGCAGAGACAGGTTATCTTCCTACGAGCAGTACTTC. Its translation: CATSRDRLSSYEQYF.

This clonotype was found many times. The chain is built from TRBV7-3 and TRBJ2-1; D ambiguous. V lost 5 bases and J 0 bases, leaving 14 bases between the germline ends. The CDR3 loop spans 16 amino acids. Germline assignment: CDR1 SGHTA and CDR2 FQGTGA. The chain's CDR3 is CASSQGPPGSYNEQFF. CDR3 sequence (DNA): TGTGCCAGCAGCCAAGGGCCTCCGGGCTCCTACAATGAGCAGTTCTTC.

This clonotype was seen a few times. V and J are TRBV2 and TRBJ1-5; D not certain. The CDR3 runs to 13 residues. V dropped 7 bases and J dropped 6 bases, with 13 bases sitting between them. Germline V gives CDR1 SNHLY, CDR2 FYNNEI. The CDR3 DNA reads as TGTGCCAGCACCGGCAGTCTAGGTCAGCCCCAGCATTTT. As protein: CASTGSLGQPQHF.

The count of this clonotype is one. Given a much more abundant clone one base away, this may be a read error. The chain combines TRBV12-3 or TRBV12-4 with TRBJ2-7; 8 nucleotides line up with TRBD2. The CDR3 has 15 residues. J gave up 1 base and V 5 bases, and 7 bases lay outside the gene matches. DNA of the CDR3: TGTGCCAGCAGTCACGGGGGGGGGCCGTCCTACGAGCAGTACTTC. Its protein is CASSHGGGPSYEQYF.

This clonotype was observed a few times. The rearrangement joins TRBV7-4 to TRBJ2-3; 8 bases align to TRBD1. After removal of 5 bases from V and 6 bases from J, the junction contained 10 bases not matched to a gene. CDR3 length: 15 residues. From germline, CDR1 is SGHVT and CDR2 SQSDAQ. The CDR3 here is CASSQRQGSPDTQYF. The CDR3 nucleotides read TGTGCCAGCAGCCAGAGACAGGGGTCCCCGGATACGCAGTATTTT.

Ten or more counts support this clonotype. This chain joins TRBV19 and TRBJ2-3; D gene unclear. V lost 6 bases to trimming and J lost 1 base, with 8 bases between them. Germline V gene lookup returns CDR1 LNHDA and CDR2 SQIVND (reference sequence). The CDR3 length is 13 residues. Here the CDR3 DNA reads TGTGCCAGTAGAGTCCAGGGCACAGATACGCAGTATTTT. Residues: CASRVQGTDTQYF.

Ten or more counts support this clonotype. This rearrangement joins TRBV28 to TRBJ2-7; D ambiguous. The V gene lost 2 bases and the J gene lost 1 base, with 12 bases spanning the gap. CDR1 and CDR2 (germline): MDHEN, SYDVKM. The CDR3 covers 15 residues. This CDR3 reads CASSLPATASYEQYF. DNA of the CDR3: TGTGCCAGCAGTTTACCGGCTACGGCATCCTACGAGCAGTACTTC.

This clonotype was seen a handful of times. This rearrangement joins TRBV18 to TRBJ1-5; 7 bases match TRBD1. V gave up 2 bases and J gave up 1 base; unmatched junction bases: 5. This CDR3 has 16 residues. CDR1 is KGHSH, CDR2 LQKENI, per germline. CDR3 sequence reads: CASSPTGVLSNQPQHF. CDR3 nucleotides: TGTGCCAGCTCACCAACAGGGGTACTCAGCAATCAGCCCCAGCATTTT.

This clonotype was seen more than once but under ten times. CDR3 in amino acids: CSVEDNLGQGYGYTF. The CDR3 DNA reads as TGCAGCGTTGAAGATAATCTAGGACAGGGCTATGGCTACACCTTC. The chain is built from TRBV29-1 and TRBJ1-2; 8 nucleotides line up with TRBD1. After removal of 0 bases from V and 4 bases from J, the junction contained 7 bases not matched to a gene. Germline lookup yields CDR1 SQVTM and CDR2 ANQGSEA. CDR3 length: 15 amino acids.

The CDR3 spells CSVLFGTENTEAFF. The CDR3 DNA reads TGCAGCGTTCTTTTCGGGACGGAGAACACTGAAGCTTTCTTT. The V gene is TRBV29-1, the J gene TRBJ1-1, with D perhaps matching TRBD1 (5 bases). Germline loops: CDR1 SQVTM, CDR2 ANQGSEA. The CDR3 extends over 14 amino acids. Trimming removed 5 bases from V and 1 base from J, with 14 bases in between.

This clonotype was recorded many times. The gene calls are TRBV7-2 and TRBJ1-3; D gene ambiguous. The CDR3 is 15 amino acids. V lost 0 bases and J 0 bases, leaving 6 bases between the germline ends. Germline values: CDR1 SGHTA, CDR2 FQGNSA. The CDR3 is CASSLAVGSGNTIYF. The CDR3, as DNA: TGTGCCAGCAGCTTAGCTGTGGGCTCTGGAAACACCATATATTTT.

Many counts were recorded for this clonotype. The chain recombines TRBV12-3 or TRBV12-4 with TRBJ2-2; D ambiguous. This CDR3 comprises 12 residues. The V end lost 4 bases, the J end lost 5 bases, and 5 bases lay between the germline ends. CDR3 nucleotides: TGTGCCAGCAGTTCCTCTACCGGGGAGCTGTTTTTT. This encodes CASSSSTGELFF.

This clonotype was detected ten times or more. The chain uses TRBV4-3 and TRBJ2-4; a possible D gene is TRBD1 (5 bases). Trimming pared 0 bases from V and 4 bases from J, leaving 13 bases between. Germline lookup yields CDR1 LGHNA and CDR2 YSLEER. The CDR3 sequence is 16 residues long. In DNA form, the CDR3 reads TGCGCCAGCAGCCAAGAACGGGCAGGGTTAAAAAACATTCAGTACTTC. Translating gives CASSQERAGLKNIQYF.

The chain recombines TRBV28 with TRBJ2-7; TRBD2 might be the D (5 bases). The CDR3 is made up of 16 amino acids. With 4 bases removed from V and 7 bases from J, the gap between germline ends came to 23 bases. Per germline, CDR1 MDHEN and CDR2 SYDVKM. Here the CDR3 reads CASSSPIPRAAGEQYF. The CDR3, as DNA: TGTGCCAGCAGTTCCCCAATACCCAGAGCGGCAGGTGAGCAGTACTTC.

The chain uses TRBV11-2 and TRBJ2-7; tentative D call: TRBD1 (6 bases). The V and J ends lost 4 bases and 0 bases respectively, with 13 bases between them. Germline V lookup: CDR1 SGHAT, CDR2 FQNNGV. The CDR3 loop spans 15 amino acids. The CDR3 nucleotides read TGTGCCAGCAGCTCAATAGACAGGAGCTCCTACGAGCAGTACTTC. It specifies CASSSIDRSSYEQYF.

The V call is TRBV12-3 or TRBV12-4, the J call TRBJ2-1; 10 positions agree with TRBD2. The CDR3 contains 16 residues. V trimming: 3 bases; J trimming: 4 bases; junction bases outside the gene matches: 6. The CDR3 region has the DNA TGTGCCAGCAGTTTCCTAGCGGGAGTGATTTACAATGAGCAGTTCTTC. This encodes CASSFLAGVIYNEQFF.

This clonotype was counted between two and nine times. The chain links TRBV2 to TRBJ2-5, with D perhaps assigned TRBD1 or TRBD2 (5 bases each). CDR1 SNHLY and CDR2 FYNNEI come from the germline V gene. The V end lost 6 bases, the J end lost 3 bases, and 23 bases lay between the germline ends. CDR3 size: 17 residues. The CDR3 protein is CASREAPFRQTEETQYF. As DNA, the CDR3 is TGTGCCAGCAGGGAGGCCCCCTTTAGACAGACGGAAGAGACCCAGTACTTC.

The chain is built from TRBV29-1 and TRBJ2-3, with 8 bases aligning to TRBD2. The CDR3 extends over 12 amino acids. V was pared by 5 bases and J by 3 bases, with 1 base of the junction left unmatched. The germline V gene encodes CDR1 SQVTM and CDR2 ANQGSEA. CDR3 DNA: TGCAGCGTTTCGGGGGGGACAGATACGCAGTATTTT. Translated: CSVSGGTDTQYF.

This clonotype was picked up a small number of times. V usage is TRBV29-1 and J usage is TRBJ2-4; weak D call: TRBD2 (6 bases). Germline values: CDR1 SQVTM, CDR2 ANQGSEA. The CDR3 is made up of 17 amino acids. With 1 base removed from V and 0 bases from J, the gap between germline ends came to 16 bases. The CDR3 DNA reads as TGCAGCGTTGAAGTCGGTCGGGACTTGCTAGCCAAAAACATTCAGTACTTC. Protein: CSVEVGRDLLAKNIQYF.

This clonotype occurred many times. The chain combines TRBV7-2 with TRBJ1-1; D remains unclear. Looked up from germline, CDR1 is SGHTA and CDR2 is FQGNSA. V lost 2 bases and J lost 1, with 14 bases in between. This CDR3 region has 16 residues. CDR3 region: CASSLNNGRANTEAFF. CDR3 DNA: TGTGCCAGCAGCTTAAATAACGGACGGGCGAACACTGAAGCTTTCTTT.

This clonotype was counted many times. The chain is built from TRBV12-3 or TRBV12-4 and TRBJ1-2, with D possibly TRBD1 on 5 matching bases. CDR3 length: 15 residues. V lost 2 bases and J lost 2, with 12 bases in between. CDR3 nucleotide sequence: TGTGCCAGCAGTTTAACGGGGGACGGCAACTATGGCTACACCTTC. Residues: CASSLTGDGNYGYTF.

This clonotype was seen repeatedly, ten times or more. CDR3 protein: CASSDPGQGRNTEAFF. DNA for the CDR3: TGTGCCAGCAGTGATCCGGGACAGGGACGGAACACTGAAGCTTTCTTT. This sequence joins TRBV25-1 and TRBJ1-1, with TRBD1 identical over 9 bases. The germline gives CDR1 MGHDK, CDR2 SYGVNS. CDR3 length: 16 amino acids. Germline trimming cut 3 bases from V and 1 base from J; bases unmatched to any gene: 6.

This clonotype was recorded many times. The V and J genes are TRBV7-2 and TRBJ1-1; D is unresolved. Trimming shortened V by 0 bases and J by 4 bases, and 0 bases separated the two germline ends. The CDR3 consists of 11 residues. Germline loops: CDR1 SGHTA, CDR2 FQGNSA. The CDR3 here is CASSLATEAFF. The DNA for the CDR3 is TGTGCCAGCAGCTTAGCCACTGAAGCTTTCTTT. The full variable domain, its missing parts supplied by reference TRBV7-2 and TRBJ1-1, is GAGVSQSPSNKVTEKGKDVELRCDPISGHTALYWYRQSLGQGLEFLIYFQGNSAPDKSGLPSDRFSAERTGGSVSTLTIQRTQQEDSAVYLCASSLATEAFFGQGTRLTVV.

The V and J genes are TRBV20-1 and TRBJ1-4, with 8 positions matching TRBD1. Germline V CDR1 and CDR2: DFQATT, SNEGSKA (reference sequence). V lost 3 bases, J lost 8 bases, and 2 bases stayed unmatched. The CDR3 spans 12 residues. CDR3 bases: TGCAGTGCTAGGCGGGACAGGGAAAAACTGTTTTTT. It codes for CSARRDREKLFF.

This chain uses TRBV12-3 or TRBV12-4 with TRBJ2-1; tentatively, D is TRBD2 (5 bases). Trimming shortened V by 5 bases and J by 7 bases, and 15 bases separated the two germline ends. The CDR3 contains 14 residues. The CDR3 protein is CASSPSEGRNEQFF. The CDR3 DNA sequence: TGTGCCAGCAGTCCCTCAGAGGGAAGGAATGAGCAGTTCTTC.

This clonotype was found many times. The chain combines TRBV6-2 or TRBV6-3 with TRBJ2-1; D is possibly TRBD2 (5 bases). This CDR3 has 13 residues. CDR1 is MNHEY, CDR2 SVGEGT, per germline. V lost 9 bases and J 6 bases, leaving 15 bases between the germline ends. CDR3 in amino acids: CASRRTGINEQFF. The DNA for the CDR3 is TGTGCCAGTCGTCGGACGGGGATCAATGAGCAGTTCTTC.

The chain recombines TRBV20-1 with TRBJ2-5, with 9 bases identical to TRBD2. V was clipped by 0 bases and J by 2 bases; unmatched bases: 7. This CDR3 comprises 16 residues. Germline CDR1 reads DFQATT; CDR2 reads SNEGSKA (reference sequence). The CDR3 DNA is TGCAGTGCTAGAGATCCCACTAGCGGGCAACAAGAGACCCAGTACTTC. It encodes CSARDPTSGQQETQYF.

This chain links TRBV20-1 with TRBJ2-7, with 14 bases identical to TRBD2. The length of the CDR3 is 17 residues. Trimming at V came to 3 bases and at J to 3 bases, leaving 10 bases not matched to a gene. From germline, CDR1 is DFQATT and CDR2 SNEGSKA (reference sequence). This CDR3 reads CSASGLAGGLSLYEQYF. The DNA for the CDR3 is TGCAGTGCTAGTGGACTAGCGGGGGGTTTATCGCTCTACGAGCAGTACTTC.

This clonotype was detected many times. The chain carries TRBV28 and TRBJ1-4; maybe TRBD1 (6 bases). Per germline, CDR1 MDHEN and CDR2 SYDVKM. Trimming shortened V by 5 bases and J by 10 bases, and 23 bases separated the two germline ends. This CDR3 has 16 amino acids. For the CDR3, the DNA is TGTGCCAGCAGTGAATCACAGGGCTTTGATATGGGAAAACTGTTTTTT. Protein sequence: CASSESQGFDMGKLFF.